The source of this TCR beta chain is a study of shared clonotypes between healthy human individuals. Investigators spread the genomic DNA of each subset evenly over several immunoSEQ plates. The table came from immunoSEQ multiplex PCR; TCRdb's copy has only in-frame clones and leaves some out. The top ten hold about 14% of the sample, which has around 95,000 clones, approximately 44% seen once. Donation came from healthy HIV-negative adults that had no recent acute infections or vaccinations. For genomic DNA, unsorted samples relied on around 81 million PBMCs. Trimming took off 5 bases at V and 6 bases at J, with 12 bases between the two ends. CDR3 length equals 13 residues. The germline V gene has CDR1 SGHVS and CDR2 FNYEAQ. Concerning this clone: Given a much more abundant clone one base away, this may be a read error.

Sequencing input: PBMCs. This TCR was recovered from a woman in her thirties or forties in good health. Some clones in this sample may be carry-over from other donors' samples. The V and J genes are TRBV7-6 and TRBJ2-3; possibly TRBD1 for D (7 bases). CDR3 amino acids: CASSPEGADTQYF. CDR3 nucleotide sequence: TGTGCCAGCAGCCCGGAGGGGGCTGATACGCAGTATTTT.